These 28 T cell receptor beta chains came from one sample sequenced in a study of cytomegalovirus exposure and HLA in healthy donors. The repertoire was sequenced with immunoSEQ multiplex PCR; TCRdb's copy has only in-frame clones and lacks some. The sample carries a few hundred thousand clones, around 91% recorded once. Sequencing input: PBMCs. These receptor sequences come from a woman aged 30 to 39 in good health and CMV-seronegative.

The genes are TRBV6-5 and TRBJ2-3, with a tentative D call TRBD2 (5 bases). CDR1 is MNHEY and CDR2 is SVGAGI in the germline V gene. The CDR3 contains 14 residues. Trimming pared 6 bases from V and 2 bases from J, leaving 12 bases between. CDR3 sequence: CASRGVRVTDTQYF. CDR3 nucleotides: TGTGCCAGCAGGGGTGTGAGGGTCACAGATACGCAGTATTTT.

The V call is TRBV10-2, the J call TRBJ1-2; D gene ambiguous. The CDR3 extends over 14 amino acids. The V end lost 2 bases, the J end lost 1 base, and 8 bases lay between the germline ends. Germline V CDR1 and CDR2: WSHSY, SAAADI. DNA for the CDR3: TGCGCCAGCAGTGAGAGGGAACTTAACTATGGCTACACCTTC. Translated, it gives CASSERELNYGYTF.

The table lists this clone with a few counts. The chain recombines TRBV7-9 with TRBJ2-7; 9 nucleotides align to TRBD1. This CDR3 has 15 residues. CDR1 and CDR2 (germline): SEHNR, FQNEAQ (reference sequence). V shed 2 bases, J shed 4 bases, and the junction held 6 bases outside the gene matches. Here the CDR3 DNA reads TGTGCCAGCAGCTTAATGGACAGGGGCCCGTACGAGCAGTACTTC. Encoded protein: CASSLMDRGPYEQYF.

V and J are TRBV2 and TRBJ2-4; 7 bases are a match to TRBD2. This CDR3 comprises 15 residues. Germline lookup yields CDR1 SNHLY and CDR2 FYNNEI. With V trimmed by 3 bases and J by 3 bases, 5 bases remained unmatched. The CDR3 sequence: CASSDPGEGKNIQYF. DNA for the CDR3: TGTGCCAGCAGTGATCCCGGGGAGGGCAAAAACATTCAGTACTTC.

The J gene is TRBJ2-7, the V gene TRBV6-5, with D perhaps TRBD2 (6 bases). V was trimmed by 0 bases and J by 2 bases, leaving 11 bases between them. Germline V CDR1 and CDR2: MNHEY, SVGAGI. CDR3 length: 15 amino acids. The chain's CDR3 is CASSYSGAGPYEQYF. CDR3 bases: TGTGCCAGCAGTTACTCCGGAGCGGGTCCCTACGAGCAGTACTTC.

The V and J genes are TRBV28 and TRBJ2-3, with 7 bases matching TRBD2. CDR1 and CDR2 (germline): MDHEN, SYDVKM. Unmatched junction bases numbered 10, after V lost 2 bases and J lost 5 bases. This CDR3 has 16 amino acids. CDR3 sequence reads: CASSLPGGVGQDTQYF. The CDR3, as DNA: TGTGCCAGCAGTTTACCTGGGGGGGTAGGACAAGATACGCAGTATTTT.

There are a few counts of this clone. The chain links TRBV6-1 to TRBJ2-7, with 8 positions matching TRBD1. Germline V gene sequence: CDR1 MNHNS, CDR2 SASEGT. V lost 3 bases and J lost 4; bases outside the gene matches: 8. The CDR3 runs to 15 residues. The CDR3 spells CASSDSPGGGYEQYF. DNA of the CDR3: TGTGCCAGCAGTGATTCGCCAGGGGGCGGGTACGAGCAGTACTTC.

Written as DNA, the CDR3 is TGTGCCAGCAGCCAAGAGGGGGGGACAGGGGAGGAAAAACTGTTTTTT. This sequence encodes CASSQEGGTGEEKLFF. The chain joins TRBV4-2 to TRBJ1-4; 10 bases line up with TRBD1. CDR1 and CDR2 from the germline V gene are LGHNA and YNFKEQ. Trimming at V came to 0 bases and at J to 8 bases, leaving 6 bases not matched to a gene. CDR3 length: 16 amino acids.

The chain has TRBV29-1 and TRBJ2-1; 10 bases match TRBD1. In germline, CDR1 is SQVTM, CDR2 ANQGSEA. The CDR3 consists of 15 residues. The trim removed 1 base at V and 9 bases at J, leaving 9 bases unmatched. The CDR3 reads CSVEVQRQGAFEQFF. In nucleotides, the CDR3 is TGCAGCGTTGAAGTACAGCGACAGGGGGCCTTTGAGCAGTTCTTC.

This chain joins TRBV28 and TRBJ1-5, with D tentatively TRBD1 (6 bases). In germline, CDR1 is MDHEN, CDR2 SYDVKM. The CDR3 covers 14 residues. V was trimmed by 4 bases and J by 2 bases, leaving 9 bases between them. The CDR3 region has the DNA TGTGCCAGCAGTTACAGGGTTGGCAATCAGCCCCAGCATTTT. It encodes CASSYRVGNQPQHF.

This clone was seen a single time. The CDR3 reads CASKQTATNEKLFF. The CDR3 nucleotides are TGTGCCAGCAAACAGACGGCTACTAATGAAAAACTGTTTTTT. The chain uses TRBV7-2 and TRBJ1-4; D gene ambiguous. The V end was cut by 7 bases, the J end by 2 bases, with 11 bases between. Germline values: CDR1 SGHTA, CDR2 FQGNSA. This CDR3 contains 14 residues.

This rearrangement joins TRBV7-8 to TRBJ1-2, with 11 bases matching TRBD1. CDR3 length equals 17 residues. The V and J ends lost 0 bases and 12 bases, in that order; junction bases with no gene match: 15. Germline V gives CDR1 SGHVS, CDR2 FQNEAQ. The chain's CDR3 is CASSLARDRGAFLIDTF. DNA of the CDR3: TGTGCCAGCAGCTTAGCACGGGACAGGGGGGCCTTTCTTATCGACACCTTC.

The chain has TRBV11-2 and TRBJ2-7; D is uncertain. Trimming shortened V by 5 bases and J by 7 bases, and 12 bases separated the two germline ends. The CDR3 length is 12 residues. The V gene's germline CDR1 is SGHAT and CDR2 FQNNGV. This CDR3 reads CASSPIRAEQYF. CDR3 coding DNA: TGTGCCAGCAGCCCAATTCGGGCGGAGCAGTACTTC.

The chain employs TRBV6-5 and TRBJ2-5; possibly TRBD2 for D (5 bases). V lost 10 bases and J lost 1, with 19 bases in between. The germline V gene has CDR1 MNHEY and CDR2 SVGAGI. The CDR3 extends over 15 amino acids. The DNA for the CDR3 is TGTGCCACCCTCCCAGAGGGTCGTTTCCAAGAGACCCAGTACTTC. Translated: CATLPEGRFQETQYF.

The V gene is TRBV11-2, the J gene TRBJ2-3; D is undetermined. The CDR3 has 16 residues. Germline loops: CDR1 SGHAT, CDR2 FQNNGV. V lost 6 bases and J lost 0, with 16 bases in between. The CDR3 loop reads CASSSEAARSTDTQYF. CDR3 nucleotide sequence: TGTGCCAGCAGTTCAGAAGCAGCTCGAAGCACAGATACGCAGTATTTT.

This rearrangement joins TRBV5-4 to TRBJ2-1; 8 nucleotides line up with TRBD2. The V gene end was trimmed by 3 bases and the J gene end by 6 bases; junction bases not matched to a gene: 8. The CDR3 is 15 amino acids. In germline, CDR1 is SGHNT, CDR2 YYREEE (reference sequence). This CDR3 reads CASSSEREFVNEQFF. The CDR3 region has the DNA TGTGCCAGCAGCTCAGAGCGGGAGTTTGTCAATGAGCAGTTCTTC.

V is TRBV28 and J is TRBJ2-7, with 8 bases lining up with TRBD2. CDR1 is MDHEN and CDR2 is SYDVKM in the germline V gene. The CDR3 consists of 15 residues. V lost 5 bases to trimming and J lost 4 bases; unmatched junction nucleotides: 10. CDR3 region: CASSTPGTSNYEQYF. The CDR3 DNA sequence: TGTGCCAGCAGTACCCCCGGGACTAGTAATTACGAGCAGTACTTC.

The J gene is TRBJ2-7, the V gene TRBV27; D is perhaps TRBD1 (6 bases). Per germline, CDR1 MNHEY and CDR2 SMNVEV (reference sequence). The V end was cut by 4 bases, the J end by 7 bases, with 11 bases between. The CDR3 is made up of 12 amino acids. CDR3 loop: CASSSTQGEQYF. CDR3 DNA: TGTGCCAGCAGTTCAACACAGGGAGAGCAGTACTTC.

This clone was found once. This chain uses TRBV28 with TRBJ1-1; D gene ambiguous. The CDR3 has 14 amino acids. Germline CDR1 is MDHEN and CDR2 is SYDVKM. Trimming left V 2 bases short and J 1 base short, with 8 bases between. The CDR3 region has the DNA TGTGCCAGCAGTTTAATACAGAGGAACACTGAAGCTTTCTTT. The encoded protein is CASSLIQRNTEAFF.

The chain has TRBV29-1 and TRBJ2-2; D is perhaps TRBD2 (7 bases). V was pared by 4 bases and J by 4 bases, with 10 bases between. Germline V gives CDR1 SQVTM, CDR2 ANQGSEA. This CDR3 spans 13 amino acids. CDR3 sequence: CSVGGGPTGELFF. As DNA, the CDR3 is TGCAGCGTTGGGGGGGGGCCCACCGGGGAGCTGTTTTTT.

The CDR3: CASSLDFGAPSGANVLTF. The CDR3 DNA follows: TGTGCCAGCAGCTTAGATTTCGGCGCGCCCTCTGGGGCCAACGTCCTGACTTTC. The V call is TRBV11-2, the J call TRBJ2-6; D unresolved. V lost 0 bases to trimming and J lost 0 bases, with 12 bases between them. Germline CDR1 reads SGHAT; CDR2 reads FQNNGV. This CDR3 region has 18 residues.

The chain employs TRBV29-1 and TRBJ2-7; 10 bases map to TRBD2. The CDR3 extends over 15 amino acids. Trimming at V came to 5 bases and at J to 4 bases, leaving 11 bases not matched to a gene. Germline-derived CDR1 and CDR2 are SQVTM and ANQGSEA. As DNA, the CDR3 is TGCAGCGTTCAAGGGAGCGGGAGGGGAGGGTACGAGCAGTACTTC. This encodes CSVQGSGRGGYEQYF.

The CDR3 DNA follows: TGTGCCAGCAGCCATATCCACGGGGGTGCGAACACTGAAGCTTTCTTT. The encoded protein is CASSHIHGGANTEAFF. The chain recombines TRBV14 with TRBJ1-1; maybe TRBD1 (5 bases). Germline-derived CDR1 and CDR2 are SGHDN and FVKESK. Trimming pared 3 bases from V and 1 base from J, leaving 15 bases between. The CDR3 covers 16 residues.

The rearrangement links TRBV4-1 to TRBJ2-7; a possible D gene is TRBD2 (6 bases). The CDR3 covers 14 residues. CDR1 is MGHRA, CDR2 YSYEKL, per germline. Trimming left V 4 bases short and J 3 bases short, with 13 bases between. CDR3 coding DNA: TGCGCCAGCAGCCCACGGGGGTCTAACTACGAGCAGTACTTC. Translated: CASSPRGSNYEQYF.

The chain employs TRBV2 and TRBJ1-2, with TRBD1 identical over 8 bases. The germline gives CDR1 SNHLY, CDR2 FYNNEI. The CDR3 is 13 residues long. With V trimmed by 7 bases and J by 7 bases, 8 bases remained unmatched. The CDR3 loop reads CASTQGAEAGYTF. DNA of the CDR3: TGTGCCAGCACTCAGGGGGCGGAGGCTGGCTACACCTTC.

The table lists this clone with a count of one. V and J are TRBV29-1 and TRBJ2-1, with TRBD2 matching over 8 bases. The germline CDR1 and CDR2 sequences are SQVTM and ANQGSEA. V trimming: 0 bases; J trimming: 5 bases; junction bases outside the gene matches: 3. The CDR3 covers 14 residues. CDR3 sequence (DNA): TGCAGCGTTGAAGACTCACTAGCGGACAATGAGCAGTTCTTC. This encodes CSVEDSLADNEQFF.

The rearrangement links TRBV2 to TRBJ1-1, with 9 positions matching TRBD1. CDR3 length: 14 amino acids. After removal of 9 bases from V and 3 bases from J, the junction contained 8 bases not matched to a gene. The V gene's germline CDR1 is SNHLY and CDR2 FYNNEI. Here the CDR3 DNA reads TGTGCCAGTACAGGGGGCGCAAGGTACACTGAAGCTTTCTTT. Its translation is CASTGGARYTEAFF.

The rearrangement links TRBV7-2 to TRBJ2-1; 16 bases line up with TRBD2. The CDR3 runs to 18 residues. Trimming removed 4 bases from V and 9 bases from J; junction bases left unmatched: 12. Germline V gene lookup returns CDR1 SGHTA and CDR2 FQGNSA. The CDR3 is CASSSGLAGGPIGFEQFF. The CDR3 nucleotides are TGTGCCAGCAGCTCGGGACTAGCGGGAGGGCCTATTGGGTTTGAGCAGTTCTTC.